This T cell receptor beta chain was captured by sequencing in a study of blood T cell repertoires in COVID-19. Across the whole study: Collection of acute and convalescent COVID-19 samples took place in the United States, Italy and Spain. T cells, B-cell-depleted T cells, or PBMCs provided the cDNA or gDNA that served as material.

Germline V CDR1 and CDR2: MNHNY, SVGAGI (reference sequence). J gave up 1 base and V 2 bases, and 1 base lay outside the gene matches. The CDR3 totals 14 residues. Original methodology: Reference gene primer amplification gave nucleated cell count estimates. Profiling relied on immunoSEQ multiplex PCR, and the TCRdb table lists in-frame clones only, not all of them. D and trimming were read from the DNA, whereas the V and J calls and clone size are those reported in that table. Among roughly 100,000 clones listed, about 91% were seen once. Input material: peripheral blood. This chain uses TRBV6-6 with TRBJ1-2; 7 nucleotides match TRBD1. The TCR was taken from a human donor with active COVID-19. The donor label of this sample is uncertain. CDR3 bases: TGTGCCAGCAGTTACCGACAGGGTAACTATGGCTACACCTTC. This encodes CASSYRQGNYGYTF.